These T cell receptor beta chains were read from a single sample in a study of OX40 agonist ivuxolimab in advanced cancers. Profiled with immunoSEQ multiplex PCR; TCRdb holds only in-frame clones, not every one. The table has about 99,000 clones, about 96% seen once. This specimen was CD4+ or CD8+ T cells sorted from blood, taken in a trial of the OX40 agonist ivuxolimab. Receptors were obtained from an adult with an advanced solid tumor such as melanoma, head and neck, liver or kidney cancer. CDR3s include the opening cysteine and the closing phenylalanine or tryptophan. D genes are given only for firm matches. Expanded clones are given a class, and other clones once, few, many or no size at all.

j_call v_call d_call clone_size cdr3_aa cdr3_nt
TRBJ2-1 TRBV5-3 - - CARSLGGLVRPVRWEQFF TGTGCCAGAAGCTTGGGGGGATTGGTAAGGCCTGTTCGATGGGAGCAGTTCTTC
TRBJ2-1 TRBV29-1 TRBD2 - CSVELAGLSYNEQFF TGCAGCGTTGAACTAGCGGGCTTATCCTACAATGAGCAGTTCTTC
TRBJ2-1 TRBV18 TRBD2 - CASSPPGGIDNEQFF TGTGCCAGCTCACCACCGGGAGGGATTGACAATGAGCAGTTCTTC
TRBJ2-1 TRBV9 - - CASSVEGTTYSLFF TGTGCCAGCAGCGTAGAGGGGACAACTTATAGTCTGTTCTTC
TRBJ2-5 TRBV28 - - CASRGQPGSQETQYF TGTGCCAGCCGCGGACAGCCGGGATCCCAAGAGACCCAGTACTTC
TRBJ2-3 TRBV7-8 TRBD1 - CASSLELTGTDTQYF TGTGCCAGCAGCTTAGAACTGACAGGGACAGATACGCAGTATTTT
TRBJ1-2 TRBV27 TRBD1 - CASSSGQLFGYTF TGTGCCAGCAGCTCGGGACAGTTGTTCGGCTACACCTTC
TRBJ2-1 TRBV7-9 TRBD2 once CASSPRGGEQFF TGTGCCAGCAGCCCCCGCGGGGGTGAGCAGTTCTTC
TRBJ1-2 TRBV4-1 - - CASTLTGSHFYGYTF TGCGCCAGTACCCTCACGGGGTCTCACTTCTATGGCTACACCTTC
TRBJ2-5 TRBV27 TRBD1 - CASSPRRQGRKETQYF TGTGCCAGCAGCCCCCGGAGACAGGGGAGGAAAGAGACCCAGTACTTC
TRBJ2-5 TRBV9 TRBD2 - CASSVAGAGGETQYF TGTGCCAGCAGCGTAGCTGGGGCGGGGGGGGAGACCCAGTACTTC
TRBJ2-7 TRBV4-2 TRBD2 - CASSPGLANYEQYF TGTGCCAGCAGCCCGGGACTAGCGAACTACGAGCAGTACTTC
TRBJ2-1 TRBV28 - once CASRAGSNEQFF TGTGCCAGCAGGGCAGGGTCAAATGAGCAGTTCTTC
TRBJ1-3 TRBV4-1 - - CASSQAPGSGNTIYF TGCGCCAGCAGCCAAGCCCCGGGCTCTGGAAACACCATATATTTT
TRBJ2-2 TRBV29-1 - - CSVKDTTNTGELFF TGCAGCGTTAAGGACACTACTAACACCGGGGAGCTGTTTTTT
TRBJ2-3 TRBV19 TRBD2 once CASSTGTSQYF TGTGCCAGTAGTACCGGGACTAGCCAGTATTTT
TRBJ1-3 TRBV19 TRBD1 once CASLGQFSGNTIYF TGTGCCAGCTTGGGACAGTTCTCTGGAAACACCATATATTTT
TRBJ2-5 TRBV7-2 - - CASSPGAGETQYF TGTGCCAGCAGCCCCGGAGCAGGGGAGACCCAGTACTTC
TRBJ2-7 TRBV4-3 TRBD1 - CASSQEQGNTYEQYF TGCGCCAGCAGCCAAGAACAGGGGAATACCTACGAGCAGTACTTC
TRBJ2-7 TRBV27 - - CASGWDLREQYF TGTGCCAGCGGGTGGGACTTGCGGGAGCAGTACTTC
TRBJ1-6 TRBV28 - few CASSGTSNSPLHF TGTGCCAGCAGTGGCACTTCGAATTCACCCCTCCACTTT
TRBJ2-5 TRBV5-1 - - CASSSKPGNQETQYF TGCGCCAGCAGCTCGAAACCGGGGAATCAAGAGACCCAGTACTTC
TRBJ2-7 TRBV28 - - CASGLNHEQYF TGTGCCAGCGGCCTCAACCACGAGCAGTACTTC
TRBJ2-2 TRBV27 TRBD1 - CASSRDRDRSGELFF TGTGCCAGCAGTCGGGACAGGGACCGGAGCGGGGAGCTGTTTTTT
TRBJ2-7 TRBV5-6 - - CASSAGPSYEQYF TGTGCCAGCAGCGCGGGCCCTAGCTATGAGCAGTACTTC
TRBJ2-7 TRBV9 - - CASSVGSGSYEQYF TGTGCCAGCAGCGTAGGTAGCGGCTCCTACGAGCAGTACTTC
TRBJ2-7 TRBV7-3 - - CASSLVVGAYEQYF TGTGCCAGCAGCTTAGTTGTGGGGGCCTACGAGCAGTACTTC
TRBJ1-4 TRBV5-1 - - CASKTAGFIANEKLFF TGCGCCAGCAAAACTGCAGGGTTTATCGCTAATGAAAAACTGTTTTTT
TRBJ1-5 TRBV5-1 TRBD1 - CASSLGQGGNQPQHF TGCGCCAGCAGCTTGGGACAGGGAGGCAATCAGCCCCAGCATTTT
TRBJ1-2 TRBV13 TRBD1 - CASSSIPPGQGLGGYTF TGTGCCAGCAGCTCAATACCACCGGGACAGGGCCTTGGTGGCTACACCTTC
TRBJ1-5 TRBV11-2 - - CASSLDLHQPQHF TGTGCCAGCAGCTTAGATTTACATCAGCCCCAGCATTTT
TRBJ2-5 TRBV7-6 - - CASSQPQETQYF TGTGCCAGCAGCCAACCGCAAGAGACCCAGTACTTC
TRBJ2-1 TRBV4-1 TRBD1 - CASSQDRVSYNEQFF TGCGCCAGCAGCCAGGACAGGGTCTCCTACAATGAGCAGTTCTTC
TRBJ2-2 TRBV14 - - CASSPWANTGELFF TGTGCCAGCAGCCCATGGGCCAACACCGGGGAGCTGTTTTTT
TRBJ1-1 TRBV4-1 - - CASRGGTEAFF TGCGCCAGCAGAGGTGGCACTGAAGCTTTCTTT
TRBJ2-1 TRBV28 TRBD2 - CASTRGESSYNEQFF TGTGCCAGCACCCGGGGGGAGAGCTCCTACAATGAGCAGTTCTTC
TRBJ1-4 TRBV5-1 - - CASSLGGPNEKLFF TGCGCCAGCAGCTTGGGAGGGCCTAATGAAAAACTGTTTTTT
TRBJ1-5 TRBV10-3 TRBD1 - CAISEGQGNQPQHF TGTGCCATCAGTGAGGGACAGGGGAATCAGCCCCAGCATTTT
TRBJ1-2 TRBV6-6 - - CASSLGDGYTF TGTGCCAGCAGCCTCGGAGATGGCTACACCTTC
TRBJ1-2 TRBV4-2 - - CASSQAGANYGYTF TGTGCCAGCAGCCAAGCTGGAGCTAACTATGGCTACACCTTC
TRBJ1-2 TRBV2 TRBD1 - CASGQGKSLIYGYTF TGTGCCAGTGGACAGGGGAAATCCCTAATCTATGGCTACACCTTC